Below, one TCR beta chain is given with its context. The data were obtained in a study of response to subunit inactivated influenza vaccine. Germline V gene data show CDR1 as SGHRS and CDR2 as YFSETQ. Trimming removed 4 bases at V and 7 bases at J, with 14 bases between. The CDR3 runs 14 residues. TCRdb fed the RT-PCR reads into MiXCR, producing one record per CDR3 protein. The sample shows roughly 520,000 distinct CDR3 sequences, approximately 24% of them seen only once. Sequences were derived from CD4+ T cells sorted from PBMCs, sampled less than 6 days after vaccination. This sequence originates from a man aged 50 to 60 who received an inactivated influenza vaccine. The chain is built from TRBV5-1 and TRBJ2-2; D uncertain. The CDR3, as DNA: TGCGCCAGCAGCGTGGATGACCTCGGCGGGGAGCTGTTTTTT. It translates to CASSVDDLGGELFF.